The TCR beta chain under discussion was sequenced for a study of T cell changes during pregnancy in multiple sclerosis. The length of the CDR3 is 14 residues. V was pared by 5 bases and J by 2 bases, with 12 bases between. Germline V gene lookup returns CDR1 MNHNY and CDR2 SVGAGI (reference sequence). Assay: immunoSEQ multiplex PCR; the TCRdb copy retains only in-frame clones and omits some. This table holds roughly 51,000 clones, 80% to 95% found once. The sequencing used CD4+ T cells from peripheral blood mononuclear cells, collected after pregnancy. J is TRBJ1-1 and V is TRBV6-6, with a tentative D call TRBD1 (6 bases). This TCR came from a female donor in good health, enrolled as a control in a pregnancy study. Written as DNA, the CDR3 is TGTGCCAGCAGTCTCAGACAGGCCAACACTGAAGCTTTCTTT. Translating it yields CASSLRQANTEAFF.